The 8 T cell receptor beta chains reported below all come from one sample, sequenced in a study of immune characterization of retroperitoneal liposarcoma. Using its own MiXCR run on the PCR reads, TCRdb lists one record per CDR3 protein. Of 2,500 to 3,500 distinct CDR3 sequences in the sample, approximately 48% were seen once. Material: tumor tissue. Source of these receptors: a male donor with retroperitoneal liposarcoma.

The chain couples TRBV6-4 to TRBJ2-1; the D gene could be TRBD1 or TRBD2 (6 bases each). Trimming stripped 6 bases from V and 3 bases from J, with 21 bases between. This CDR3 is 17 amino acids long. Looked up from germline, CDR1 is MRHNA and CDR2 is SNTAGT. CDR3 sequence (DNA): TGTGCCAGCAGCCCTGAAGGGGGGCTCGGTTACTACAATGAGCAGTTCTTC. It codes for CASSPEGGLGYYNEQFF.

This clonotype is labeled as medium-sized. This chain joins TRBV6-1 and TRBJ2-2; 8 bases map to TRBD2. This CDR3 region has 16 residues. Looked up from germline, CDR1 is MNHNS and CDR2 is SASEGT. The CDR3, as DNA: TGTGCAAGAAAGTCGGGTAGCGGGGTGTTTCGGGGGGAGCTGTTTTTT. Amino acids: CARKSGSGVFRGELFF.

The J gene is TRBJ2-5, the V gene TRBV6-2 or TRBV6-3, with 7 bases that match TRBD1. The tail of the sequence fits TRBJ2-1 better, so the J call may be wrong. This CDR3 spans 12 amino acids. The V gene's germline CDR1 is MNHEY and CDR2 SVGEGT. The CDR3 reads CASRDRFNEQFF. The CDR3 DNA is TGTGCCAGCAGGGACAGGTTCAATGAGCAGTTCTTC.

This chain joins TRBV10-3 and TRBJ2-3; TRBD1 agrees at 7 bases. CDR1 and CDR2 (germline): ENHRY, SYGVKD. Germline trimming cut 7 bases from V and 0 bases from J; bases unmatched to any gene: 13. The CDR3 is 17 amino acids. The CDR3 DNA is TGTGCCATCACTGACCTCAACAGGGGCTTTAGCACAGATACGCAGTATTTT. The encoded protein is CAITDLNRGFSTDTQYF.

This clonotype was recorded a few times. Here the CDR3 reads CASSLGLNTGELFF. Here the CDR3 DNA reads TGTGCCAGCAGCCTGGGACTCAACACCGGGGAGCTGTTTTTT. The V call is TRBV6-1, the J call TRBJ2-2, with D tentatively TRBD2 (6 bases). This CDR3 has 14 amino acids. Germline V gives CDR1 MNHNS, CDR2 SASEGT. With 6 bases removed from V and 2 bases from J, the gap between germline ends came to 10 bases.

A few counts support this clonotype. The chain is built from TRBV12-3 or TRBV12-4 and TRBJ2-3; D gene uncertain. The CDR3 spans 14 residues. V lost 5 bases, J lost 0 bases, and 9 bases lay in between. In DNA form, the CDR3 reads TGTGCCAGCAGTATTAGTCCTAGCACAGATACGCAGTATTTT. Protein sequence: CASSISPSTDTQYF.

This clonotype was counted between two and nine times. At one end, the junction sequence differs from germline, possibly due to a read error. The chain links TRBV6-8 to TRBJ2-3; 11 nucleotides line up with TRBD2. CDR3 length: 16 amino acids. Germline assignment: CDR1 MNHGY and CDR2 SAAAGT. This CDR3 is CASTKWGLADHNEQYF. The CDR3 DNA reads TGTGCCAGCACCAAGTGGGGACTAGCGGACCACAATGAGCAGTACTTT.

The chain links TRBV6-6 to TRBJ2-1; unclear D gene. This CDR3 contains 15 residues. Germline CDR1 is MNHNY and CDR2 is SVGAGI (reference sequence). V was cut by 4 bases and J by 13 bases, with 23 bases left in between. The CDR3 DNA reads TGTGCCAGCAGTTTGCGGCCACAGTTTCAAGAGACCCAGTTCTTC. Translated, it gives CASSLRPQFQETQFF.